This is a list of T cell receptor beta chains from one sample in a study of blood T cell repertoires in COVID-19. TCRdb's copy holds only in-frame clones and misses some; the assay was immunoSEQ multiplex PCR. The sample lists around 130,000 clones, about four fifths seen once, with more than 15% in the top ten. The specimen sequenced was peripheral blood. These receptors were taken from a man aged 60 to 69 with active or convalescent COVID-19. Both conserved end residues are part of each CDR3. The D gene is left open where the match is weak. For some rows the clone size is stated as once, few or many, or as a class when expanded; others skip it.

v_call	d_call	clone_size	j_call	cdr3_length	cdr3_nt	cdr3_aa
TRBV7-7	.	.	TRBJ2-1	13	TGTGCCAGCAGCTTAGCGCCTACCCATGAGCAGTTCTTC	CASSLAPTHEQFF
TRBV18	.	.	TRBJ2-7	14	TGTGCCAGCTCAGCTTACGGGGAATTCCACGAGCAGTACTTC	CASSAYGEFHEQYF
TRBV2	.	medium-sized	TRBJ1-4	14	TGTGCCAGCAGTGAATCCCAGGGGATTGAAAAACTGTTTTTT	CASSESQGIEKLFF
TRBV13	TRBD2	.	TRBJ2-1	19	TGTGCCAGCAGCTTAGAAGCTAGCGGGGGATGGAGCTCCTACAATGAGCAGTTCTTC	CASSLEASGGWSSYNEQFF
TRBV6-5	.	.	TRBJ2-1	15	TGTGCCAGCCAAAGCGGGACAACCCGCTCCAATGAGCAGTTCTTC	CASQSGTTRSNEQFF
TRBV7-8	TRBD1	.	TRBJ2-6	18	TGTGCCAGCAGCCGCTCGGGACAGGGGGTATCTGGGGCCAACGTCCTGACTTTC	CASSRSGQGVSGANVLTF
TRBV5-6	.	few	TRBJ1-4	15	TGTGCCAGCAGCCAGGGGCGCCCCGTAACCGGAAAACTGTTTTTT	CASSQGRPVTGKLFF
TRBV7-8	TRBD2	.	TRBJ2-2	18	TGTGCCAGCAGCCCGCGACTAGCGGGAGGGACCAGCACCGGGGAGCTGTTTTTT	CASSPRLAGGTSTGELFF
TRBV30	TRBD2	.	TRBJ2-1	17	TGTGCCTGGAGTCGGACTAGCGGGAGGGTAACCTACAATGAGCAGTTCTTC	CAWSRTSGRVTYNEQFF
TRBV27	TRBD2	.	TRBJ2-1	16	TGTGCCAGCAGTTCTCCCGGGACTAGCGGGAGCGATGAGCAGTTCTTC	CASSSPGTSGSDEQFF
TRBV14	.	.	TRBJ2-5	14	TGTGCCAGCAGCCAAGATTCGGGAATCAAGACCCAGTACTTC	CASSQDSGIKTQYF
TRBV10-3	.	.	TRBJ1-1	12	TGTGCCATCAGCCCCCGGGACAATGCAGCTTTCTTT	CAISPRDNAAFF
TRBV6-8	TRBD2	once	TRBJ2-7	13	TGTGCCAGCTGTCGCGTTAGCGGGAGAGTGCAGTACTTC	CASCRVSGRVQYF
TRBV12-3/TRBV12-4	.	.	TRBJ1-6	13	TGTGCCAGCACCCCATCACACGCCTCGACCCTCCACTTT	CASTPSHASTLHF
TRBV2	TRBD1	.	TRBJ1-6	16	TGTGCCAGCACCACCCCGGGACAGGGGTATAATTCACCCCTCCACTTT	CASTTPGQGYNSPLHF
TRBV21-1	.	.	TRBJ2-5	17	TGTGCCAGCAGCAATAGTCCGACTAGCGACTCCCAAGAGACCCAGTACTTC	CASSNSPTSDSQETQYF
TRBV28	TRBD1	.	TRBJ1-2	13	TGTGCCAGCACCATAGGGGGCGAGAAGGGCTACACCTTC	CASTIGGEKGYTF
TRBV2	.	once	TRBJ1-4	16	TGTGCCAGCAGTGCCCCGAGGCGCCAATCTAATGAAAAACTGTTTTTT	CASSAPRRQSNEKLFF
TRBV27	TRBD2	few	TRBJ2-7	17	TGTGCCAGCAGTCCACTAGCGGGAGAGGGTCCCGCCTACGAGCAGTACTTC	CASSPLAGEGPAYEQYF
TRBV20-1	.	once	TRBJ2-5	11	TGCAGTGCTGGGGACAACCGGGGCCAGTACTTC	CSAGDNRGQYF
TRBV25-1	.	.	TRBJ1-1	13	TGTGCCAGCAGTTCGGGGGGCGCACCGGAAGCTTTCTTT	CASSSGGAPEAFF
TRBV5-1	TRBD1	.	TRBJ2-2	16	TGCGCCAGCAGCTCAGCACAGGGGGCAAACACCGGGGAGCTGTTTTTT	CASSSAQGANTGELFF
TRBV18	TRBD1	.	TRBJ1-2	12	TGTGCCAGCTCGTCAACAGGGGATGGCTACACCTTC	CASSSTGDGYTF
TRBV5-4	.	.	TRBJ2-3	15	TGTGCCAGCAGCTTGGAGGCCAGGGACACAGATACGCAGTATTTT	CASSLEARDTDTQYF
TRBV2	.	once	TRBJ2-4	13	TGTGCCAGCAGTGGCCCGGGTAGTAACATTCAGTACTTC	CASSGPGSNIQYF
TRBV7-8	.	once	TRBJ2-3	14	TGTGCCAGCAGCCCTGGTCATTCAAGCGATACGCAGTATTTT	CASSPGHSSDTQYF
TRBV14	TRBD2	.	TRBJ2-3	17	TGTGCCAGCAGCCAAGCCCCCCGGACTAGCGGAGCGGATACGCAGTATTTT	CASSQAPRTSGADTQYF
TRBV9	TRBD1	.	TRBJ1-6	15	TGTGCCAGCAGCGTATCAGGGGGGAACAATTCACCCCTCCACTTT	CASSVSGGNNSPLHF
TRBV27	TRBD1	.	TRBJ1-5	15	TGTGCCAGCAGTCCTACGGGACAGGGTCTACAGCCCCAGCATTTT	CASSPTGQGLQPQHF
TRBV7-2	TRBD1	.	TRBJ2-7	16	TGTGCCAGCAGCTTAGCGACAGGGAACCCCCGGTACGAGCAGTACTTC	CASSLATGNPRYEQYF
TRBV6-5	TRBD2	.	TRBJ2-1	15	TGTGCCAGCAGTTCTGGGACTAGCGGGAGAACTGAGCAGTTCTTC	CASSSGTSGRTEQFF
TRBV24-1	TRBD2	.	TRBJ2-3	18	TGTGCCACCAGTGATTTAGGCGCGGCTAGCGGGAGGGGAGATACGCAGTATTTT	CATSDLGAASGRGDTQYF
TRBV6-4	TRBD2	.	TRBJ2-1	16	TGTGCCAGCAGCCAAGGACTAGCGGGAATCAACAATGAGCAGTTCTTC	CASSQGLAGINNEQFF
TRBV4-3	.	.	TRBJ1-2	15	TGCGCCAGCAGCCAAGACACAGGTTCTAACTATGGCTACACCTTC	CASSQDTGSNYGYTF
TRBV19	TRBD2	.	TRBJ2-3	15	TGTGCCAGCTCCACTCCGGGAGGGAGCACAGATACGCAGTATTTT	CASSTPGGSTDTQYF
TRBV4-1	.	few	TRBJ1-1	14	TGCGCCAGCAGCCCACCGGCAGGGAACACTGAAGCTTTCTTT	CASSPPAGNTEAFF
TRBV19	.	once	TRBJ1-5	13	TGTGCCAGTAGTATTCAGGGGAAGCAGCCCCAGCATTTT	CASSIQGKQPQHF
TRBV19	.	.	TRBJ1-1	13	TGTGCCAGTCCCCCCACAGTTACGACTGAAGCTTTCTTT	CASPPTVTTEAFF
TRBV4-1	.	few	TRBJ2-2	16	TGCGCCAGCAGCCAAGATCGGTCGGGGATCACCGGGGAGCTGTTTTTT	CASSQDRSGITGELFF
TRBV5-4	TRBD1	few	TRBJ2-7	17	TGTGCCAGCAGCCCTGACACGGACAGGGCCGTCTCCTACGAGCAGTACTTC	CASSPDTDRAVSYEQYF
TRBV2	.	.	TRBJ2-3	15	TGTGCCAGCAGTGACTCCCCTAGCGGCACAGATACGCAGTATTTT	CASSDSPSGTDTQYF
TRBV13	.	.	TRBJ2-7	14	TGTGCCAGCAGCTTAGGTGGGAGGACTTACGAGCAGTACTTC	CASSLGGRTYEQYF
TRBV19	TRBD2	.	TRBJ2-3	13	TGTGCCAGTACCTTTAGCGGGCCTGAGGCGCAGTATTTT	CASTFSGPEAQYF
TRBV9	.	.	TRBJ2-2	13	TGTGCCGTACCCGGGGATTCTACCGGGGAGCTGTTTTTT	CAVPGDSTGELFF
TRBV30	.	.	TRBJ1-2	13	TGTGCCTGGAGTGGCCGGCTCAGGGATGGCTACACCTTC	CAWSGRLRDGYTF
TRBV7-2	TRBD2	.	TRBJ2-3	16	TGTGCCAGCAGCCCGATCCTGGCGGGAGGACTAAATACGCAGTATTTT	CASSPILAGGLNTQYF
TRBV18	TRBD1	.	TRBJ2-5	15	TGTGCCAGCTCGCGCGGGACAGGGCACCAAGAGACCCAGTACTTC	CASSRGTGHQETQYF
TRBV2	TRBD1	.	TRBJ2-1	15	TGTGCCAGCAGTGAGGGACAGGGGGCGGTGTATGAGCAGTTCTTC	CASSEGQGAVYEQFF
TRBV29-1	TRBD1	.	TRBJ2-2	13	TGCAGCGCAGGGGACAGGCCCACCGGGGAGCTGTTTTTT	CSAGDRPTGELFF
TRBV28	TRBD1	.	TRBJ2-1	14	TGTGCCAGCAATTCAGGGGGAAAGATCGGTGAGCAGTTCTTC	CASNSGGKIGEQFF
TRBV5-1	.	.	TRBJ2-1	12	TGCGCCAGCAGCATTTTAGCTACTGAGCAGTTCTTC	CASSILATEQFF
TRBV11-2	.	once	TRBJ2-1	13	TGTGCCAGCAGCCCTCGGCGGAACAATGAGCAGTTCTTC	CASSPRRNNEQFF
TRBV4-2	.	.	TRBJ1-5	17	TGTGCCAGCAGCCAAGATTCAGACCAGGGAATCAATCAGCCCCAGCATTTT	CASSQDSDQGINQPQHF
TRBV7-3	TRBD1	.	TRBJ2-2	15	TGTGCCAGCAGCACGACAGGGGCGTTCACCGGGGAGCTGTTTTTT	CASSTTGAFTGELFF